A single sample is the source of the 29 T cell receptor beta chains below, sequenced in a study of shared clonotypes between healthy human individuals. Repertoires were generated with immunoSEQ multiplex PCR, while TCRdb's copy carries only in-frame clones and drops some. Here the sample spans 2.3 million or so clones, 80% to 95% being singletons. The sample consisted of naive CD4+ T cells from PBMCs. This sample's subset: CD45RA+ positively selected. Receptors originate from a man between 18 and 35 years old in good health. Some clones in this sample may be carry-over from other donors' samples.

The gene calls are TRBV19 and TRBJ2-7, with a possible D match to TRBD1 (5 bases). The CDR3 spans 14 residues. The germline V gene has CDR1 LNHDA and CDR2 SQIVND (reference sequence). V was trimmed by 4 bases and J by 3 bases, leaving 13 bases between them. The CDR3 nucleotides are TGTGCCAGTAGTAGGTCGGACACAATCTACGAGCAGTACTTC. Protein product: CASSRSDTIYEQYF.

Note on this clone: The sample carries other DNA sequences with the same CDR3. The chain recombines TRBV6-5 with TRBJ2-7; 10 bases agree with TRBD2. This CDR3 comprises 14 residues. With V trimmed by 6 bases and J by 3 bases, 5 bases remained unmatched. Germline loops: CDR1 MNHEY, CDR2 SVGAGI. CDR3 sequence reads: CASRPGLAYYEQYF. CDR3 DNA: TGTGCCAGCAGACCGGGACTAGCGTACTACGAGCAGTACTTC.

The chain carries TRBV25-1 and TRBJ2-6; D is unclear. Trimming shortened V by 1 base and J by 2 bases, and 12 bases separated the two germline ends. The CDR3 covers 17 residues. CDR1 is MGHDK, CDR2 SYGVNS, per germline. Written as DNA, the CDR3 is TGTGCCAGCAGTGAATTTAGGGTCGGCCCTGGGGCCAACGTCCTGACTTTC. Its translation is CASSEFRVGPGANVLTF.

The chain links TRBV29-1 to TRBJ1-2; D might be TRBD1 (6 bases). This CDR3 contains 12 residues. V was trimmed by 4 bases and J by 8 bases, leaving 14 bases between them. Per germline, CDR1 SQVTM and CDR2 ANQGSEA. DNA for the CDR3: TGCAGCGTTGGGCTCGGGGGCGCCGGCTACACCTTC. Its protein product is CSVGLGGAGYTF.

This chain uses TRBV5-4 with TRBJ1-1, with no clear D. CDR1 and CDR2 (germline): SGHNT, YYREEE (reference sequence). V shed 2 bases and J shed 2 bases, with 10 bases lying between them. This CDR3 is built from 14 residues. The CDR3 DNA reads as TGTGCCAGCAGCTTTTTTGCTGAAAACACTGAAGCTTTCTTT. Protein sequence: CASSFFAENTEAFF.

Note on this clone: The sample has other DNA sequences that encode this CDR3 too. V gene TRBV7-9 combines with J gene TRBJ2-2; unclear D gene. The V gene lost 5 bases and the J gene lost 5 bases, with 6 bases spanning the gap. This CDR3 region has 12 residues. CDR1 is SEHNR and CDR2 is FQNEAQ in the germline V gene (reference sequence). CDR3 nucleotide sequence: TGTGCCAGCAGCAGACTTACCGGGGAGCTGTTTTTT. This translates into CASSRLTGELFF.

This clone showed up just a few times. The chain employs TRBV15 and TRBJ1-3; 9 bases line up with TRBD1. Germline trimming cut 3 bases from V and 0 bases from J; bases unmatched to any gene: 6. The CDR3 consists of 17 residues. From germline, CDR1 is LNHNV and CDR2 YYDKDF (reference sequence). CDR3 sequence reads: CATSRGQGQLSGNTIYF. The CDR3 nucleotides read TGTGCCACCAGCAGGGGACAGGGCCAACTCTCTGGAAACACCATATATTTT.

The rearrangement joins TRBV5-1 to TRBJ2-1, with 15 bases identical to TRBD2. Germline V lookup: CDR1 SGHRS, CDR2 YFSETQ. The CDR3 covers 19 residues. Trimming removed 0 bases from V and 2 bases from J; junction bases left unmatched: 6. CDR3 protein: CASSLGQGLAGGTYNEQFF. As DNA, the CDR3 is TGCGCCAGCAGCTTGGGGCAGGGACTAGCGGGAGGAACCTACAATGAGCAGTTCTTC.

CDR3 DNA sequence: TGTGCCAGCAGTTTACCCGGGGAGGTAGATGAAAAACTGTTTTTT. This sequence encodes CASSLPGEVDEKLFF. This chain joins TRBV28 and TRBJ1-4; D is uncertain. The CDR3 runs to 15 residues. V lost 2 bases and J lost 6, with 13 bases in between. Germline CDR1 reads MDHEN; CDR2 reads SYDVKM.

The chain links TRBV7-9 to TRBJ1-5; D not resolved. This CDR3 is 16 amino acids long. The germline CDR1 and CDR2 sequences are SEHNR and FQNEAQ (reference sequence). V was clipped by 0 bases and J by 0 bases, with 9 bases between them. The CDR3, as DNA: TGTGCCAGCAGCTTAGCGGGCACGGATAGCAATCAGCCCCAGCATTTT. Amino acids: CASSLAGTDSNQPQHF.

The rearrangement uses TRBV5-4 and TRBJ2-6; 8 nucleotides line up with TRBD1. Trimming removed 4 bases from V and 2 bases from J; junction bases left unmatched: 11. Germline CDR1 is SGHNT and CDR2 is YYREEE (reference sequence). The CDR3 is 18 residues long. The CDR3 region is CASSPADRGVAGANVLTF. CDR3 nucleotide sequence: TGTGCCAGCAGCCCAGCAGACAGGGGAGTAGCTGGGGCCAACGTCCTGACTTTC.

In this sample, this clone turned up once. This chain uses TRBV15 with TRBJ2-7, with D perhaps matching TRBD1 or TRBD2 (5 bases each). Germline V lookup: CDR1 LNHNV, CDR2 YYDKDF (reference sequence). The V end lost 0 bases, the J end lost 3 bases, and 15 bases lay between the germline ends. CDR3 length equals 16 residues. The CDR3 spells CATSRDLGTTYYEQYF. CDR3 bases: TGTGCCACCAGCAGAGATCTGGGGACGACCTACTACGAGCAGTACTTC.

The chain uses TRBV29-1 and TRBJ1-2, with a weak D call TRBD1 (5 bases). CDR1 and CDR2 from the germline V gene are SQVTM and ANQGSEA. The CDR3 runs 13 residues. V lost 3 bases to trimming and J lost 0 bases, with 8 bases between them. CDR3 DNA sequence: TGCAGCGTTGAGCCGACAGCTAACTATGGCTACACCTTC. It is translated as CSVEPTANYGYTF.

This clone showed up just a few times. CDR3 loop: CASSLQVRGLGTEAFF. In nucleotides, the CDR3 is TGTGCCAGCAGCTTGCAGGTTCGGGGGCTCGGGACTGAAGCTTTCTTT. The rearrangement joins TRBV5-4 to TRBJ1-1, with D tentatively TRBD1 (6 bases). The ends were cut back, 1 base at V and 5 bases at J, with 18 bases in the middle. Germline V gives CDR1 SGHNT, CDR2 YYREEE (reference sequence). This CDR3 is built from 16 residues.

This chain connects TRBV7-8 to TRBJ2-3; 10 positions agree with TRBD2. V lost 5 bases to trimming and J lost 1 base; unmatched junction nucleotides: 6. CDR3 length: 16 amino acids. From germline, CDR1 is SGHVS and CDR2 FQNEAQ. CDR3 in DNA: TGTGCCAGCAGCCCCCCTCTAGCGGGAGGCACAGATACGCAGTATTTT. Its translation is CASSPPLAGGTDTQYF.

This clone was observed a single time. V and J are TRBV11-2 and TRBJ2-7; D perhaps matches TRBD2 (7 bases). Per germline, CDR1 SGHAT and CDR2 FQNNGV. Trimming took 4 bases from V and 0 from J, leaving 16 bases between them. The CDR3 sequence is 16 residues long. The chain's CDR3 is CASSWKQGGNSYEQYF. CDR3 DNA: TGTGCCAGCAGCTGGAAACAGGGAGGGAACTCCTACGAGCAGTACTTC.

The chain employs TRBV14 and TRBJ2-2; D not certain. Trimming stripped 6 bases from V and 0 bases from J, with 8 bases between. Germline-derived CDR1 and CDR2 are SGHDN and FVKESK. This CDR3 region has 14 residues. The CDR3 coding sequence is TGTGCCAGCAGACCTGGGGCGAACACCGGGGAGCTGTTTTTT. Translating gives CASRPGANTGELFF. Together with reference TRBV14 and TRBJ2-2, the CDR3 gives the full variable domain: EAGVTQFPSHSVIEKGQTVTLRCDPISGHDNLYWYRRVMGKEIKFLLHFVKESKQDESGMPNNRFLAERTGGTYSTLKVQPAELEDSGVYFCASRPGANTGELFFGEGSRLTVL.

The rearrangement uses TRBV28 and TRBJ2-3; 10 nucleotides match TRBD2. Per germline, CDR1 MDHEN and CDR2 SYDVKM. This CDR3 spans 17 amino acids. Losses at the gene ends were 6 bases for V and 0 bases for J; bases not matched to a gene: 9. The CDR3: CASSRTSGGASTDTQYF. The CDR3 nucleotides are TGTGCCAGCAGCCGGACTAGCGGAGGGGCTAGCACAGATACGCAGTATTTT. Full variable domain (outside the CDR3, taken from reference TRBV28 and TRBJ2-3): DVKVTQSSRYLVKRTGEKVFLECVQDMDHENMFWYRQDPGLGLRLIYFSYDVKMKEKGDIPEGYSVSREKKERFSLILESASTNQTSMYLCASSRTSGGASTDTQYFGPGTRLTVL.

The chain carries TRBV6-6 and TRBJ2-1; a possible D gene is TRBD1 (6 bases). This CDR3 is 12 amino acids long. In germline, CDR1 is MNHNY, CDR2 SVGAGI (reference sequence). V lost 0 bases and J lost 10, with 7 bases in between. CDR3 region: CASSYSGTEQFF. Written as DNA, the CDR3 is TGTGCCAGCAGTTACTCAGGGACAGAGCAGTTCTTC.

This chain connects TRBV10-3 to TRBJ2-2; 12 bases are a match to TRBD2. The germline V gene has CDR1 ENHRY and CDR2 SYGVKD. V dropped 2 bases and J dropped 0; count of bases not matched to a gene: 1. The CDR3 is made up of 17 amino acids. The CDR3 DNA reads TGTGCCATCAGTGAGCTAGCGGGAGGGTCGAACACCGGGGAGCTGTTTTTT. Amino acid sequence: CAISELAGGSNTGELFF.

The V gene is TRBV2, the J gene TRBJ2-7; weak D call: TRBD1 (7 bases). The V end lost 4 bases, the J end lost 3 bases, and 16 bases lay between the germline ends. The CDR3 totals 15 residues. CDR1 and CDR2 (germline): SNHLY, FYNNEI. The CDR3 DNA reads as TGTGCCAGCAGTGTAAGGCAGGGGGGCCTCTACGAGCAGTACTTC. This codes for CASSVRQGGLYEQYF.

The chain employs TRBV6-1 and TRBJ1-2, with a tentative D call TRBD1 (6 bases). V shed 3 bases and J shed 4 bases, with 21 bases lying between them. This CDR3 is 17 amino acids long. Germline lookup yields CDR1 MNHNS and CDR2 SASEGT. This CDR3 is CASSEIIYRDGAYGYTF. CDR3 DNA sequence: TGTGCCAGCAGTGAGATAATTTACAGGGATGGGGCCTATGGCTACACCTTC.

The CDR3 sequence is CASSKPDYRNGYTF. As DNA, the CDR3 is TGTGCCAGCAGTAAACCGGACTACAGGAATGGCTACACCTTC. The V call is TRBV6-6, the J call TRBJ1-2; tentative D call: TRBD1 (5 bases). Germline V gene lookup returns CDR1 MNHNY and CDR2 SVGAGI (reference sequence). V was pared by 5 bases and J by 6 bases, with 16 bases between. The CDR3 is made up of 14 amino acids.

V gene TRBV5-1 combines with J gene TRBJ2-7; TRBD2 might be the D (6 bases). Germline lookup yields CDR1 SGHRS and CDR2 YFSETQ. V was trimmed by 4 bases and J by 4 bases, leaving 12 bases between them. The CDR3 consists of 13 residues. CDR3 nucleotides: TGCGCCAGCAGCATGGGACTGCAGTACGAGCAGTACTTC. It codes for CASSMGLQYEQYF.

This rearrangement joins TRBV15 to TRBJ2-3; 8 bases are shared with TRBD2. From germline, CDR1 is LNHNV and CDR2 YYDKDF (reference sequence). The CDR3 has 16 amino acids. V was pared by 0 bases and J by 6 bases, with 8 bases of the junction left unmatched. The CDR3 DNA reads TGTGCCACCAGCAGAGATGCAGCGGGAGCAGGGGATACGCAGTATTTT. It yields the protein CATSRDAAGAGDTQYF.

Comments on this clone: Other nucleotide sequences from this sample produce the same CDR3. The chain carries TRBV7-9 and TRBJ2-1; 12 nucleotides agree with TRBD2. Germline lookup yields CDR1 SEHNR and CDR2 FQNEAQ (reference sequence). CDR3 length: 15 residues. Trimming removed 5 bases from V and 5 bases from J; junction bases left unmatched: 4. The CDR3 sequence is CASSPRLAGDNEQFF. In nucleotides, the CDR3 is TGTGCCAGCAGCCCCAGACTAGCGGGAGACAATGAGCAGTTCTTC.

This clone has a single count. The chain recombines TRBV28 with TRBJ2-5; no definite D call. Trimming took off 7 bases at V and 5 bases at J, with 17 bases between the two ends. This CDR3 region has 14 residues. The germline V gene has CDR1 MDHEN and CDR2 SYDVKM. In DNA, the CDR3 is TGTGCCAGCATTTCCCGGGCCCGGTTGGAGACCCAGTACTTC. Protein sequence: CASISRARLETQYF.

The chain is built from TRBV18 and TRBJ1-1; 9 positions agree with TRBD1. The CDR3 has 13 amino acids. V shed 8 bases and J 6 bases; nucleotides not matched to a gene: 7. CDR1 and CDR2 from the germline V gene are KGHSH and LQKENI. The CDR3 is CASATGQGPEAFF. The CDR3 DNA is TGTGCCAGCGCCACGGGACAGGGCCCTGAAGCTTTCTTT.

In its sample, this clone was seen once. This chain uses TRBV5-1 with TRBJ1-2, with D perhaps matching TRBD1 (6 bases). The CDR3 covers 14 residues. Germline CDR1 reads SGHRS; CDR2 reads YFSETQ. Trimming removed 5 bases from V and 8 bases from J, with 19 bases in between. CDR3 residues: CASSQQGPGEGYTF. The CDR3 DNA reads TGCGCCAGCAGTCAACAGGGCCCGGGGGAGGGCTACACCTTC. Based on the CDR3 plus reference TRBV5-1 and TRBJ1-2, the full variable domain is KAGVTQTPRYLIKTRGQQVTLSCSPISGHRSVSWYQQTPGQGLQFLFEYFSETQRNKGNFPGRFSGRQFSNSRSEMNVSTLELGDSALYLCASSQQGPGEGYTFGSGTRLTVV.